A single T cell receptor beta chain is shown here with its context. Its specificity is not known. The V gene's germline CDR1 is GTSNPN and CDR2 SVGIG (reference sequence). This CDR3 contains 11 residues. There were eight separate reactions per sample in which cDNA was made. Reanalyzing the 5' RACE reads, TCRdb keeps one entry per CDR3 protein, without DNA. The sample includes over 120,000 distinct CDR3 sequences. The data originate from a study of monozygotic twins with inflammatory bowel disease. Regarding the study as a whole: The sharing of clonotypes with others was lower in IBD patients than in healthy twins, especially with disease activity. Those with IBD had lower TCRbeta diversity (inverse Simpson) than their healthy co-twins did.

The sequence derives from a human donor with ulcerative colitis or Crohn's disease, or a healthy co-twin of an affected twin (not recorded which). The chain has TRBV30 and TRBJ2-7. The specimen sequenced was blood. CDR3 sequence reads: CAWSVFAEQYF.